Listed here are 26 T cell receptor beta chains from one sample, sequenced in a study of post-analysis software for immune sequencing data. General study results and limits: Roughly five TRBV segments were more frequent in patients than controls; TRBV5-6, TRBV5-1 and TRBV20-1 belonged to this group.

Incorporated into the TCR beta cDNA libraries were unique molecular identifiers, which served to reduce PCR and sequencing biases. TCRdb analysed the PCR reads with MiXCR anew, one entry per CDR3 protein. The repertoire holds hundreds of thousands of distinct CDR3 sequences, with approximately 50% as singletons. For these TCRs, the target antigens are not known. The source material was blood. Source of these receptors: a girl aged 5-17 years with multiple sclerosis.

This clonotype occurred a few times. The chain recombines TRBV5-1 with TRBJ2-5; D remains unclear. The assigned J gene may be wrong: the sequence end matches TRBJ2-7 better. This CDR3 is built from 13 residues. The germline gives CDR1 SGHRS, CDR2 YFSETQ. The CDR3 DNA sequence: TGCGCCAGCAGCTTGGAGCCGGGCTACGAGCAGTACTTC. Translation gives CASSLEPGYEQYF.

The chain is built from TRBV10-1 and TRBJ2-1; 9 bases agree with TRBD2. Unmatched junction bases numbered 8, after V lost 6 bases and J lost 8 bases. Germline V gives CDR1 WNHNN, CDR2 SYGVQD (reference sequence). This CDR3 spans 14 amino acids. The CDR3 sequence is CASSPGGRADEQFF. The CDR3 region has the DNA TGCGCCAGCAGCCCCGGCGGGAGGGCCGATGAGCAGTTCTTC.

The J gene is TRBJ2-5, the V gene TRBV6-5; a weak D match, TRBD2 (5 bases). The CDR3 is 11 residues long. Trimming took 8 bases from V and 5 from J, leaving 9 bases between them. Per germline, CDR1 MNHEY and CDR2 SVGAGI. The CDR3 region is CASVRGETQYF. The CDR3 bases are TGTGCCAGCGTCCGAGGGGAGACCCAGTACTTC.

This clonotype occurred a few times. The rearrangement links TRBV4-1 to TRBJ2-7; weak D call: TRBD1 (5 bases). The V gene lost 0 bases and the J gene lost 0 bases, with 9 bases spanning the gap. This CDR3 has 15 amino acids. Per germline, CDR1 MGHRA and CDR2 YSYEKL. The CDR3 sequence is CASSQDDSTSYEQYF. The CDR3 bases are TGCGCCAGCAGCCAAGATGACAGTACCTCCTACGAGCAGTACTTC.

This clonotype was detected only a few times. This chain links TRBV25-1 with TRBJ1-2; 8 bases match TRBD1. With V trimmed by 3 bases and J by 8 bases, 11 bases remained unmatched. The CDR3 spans 15 residues. Per germline, CDR1 MGHDK and CDR2 SYGVNS. This CDR3 reads CASSDPGTGVEGYTF. The CDR3 region has the DNA TGTGCCAGCAGTGACCCTGGGACAGGCGTGGAGGGCTACACCTTC.

This clonotype occurred a few times. The chain uses TRBV2 and TRBJ2-7, with no clear D. The V gene lost 5 bases and the J gene lost 4 bases, with 12 bases spanning the gap. Germline V gene data show CDR1 as SNHLY and CDR2 as FYNNEI. The CDR3 has 13 residues. This CDR3 is CASSNRADYEQYF. The CDR3 DNA follows: TGTGCCAGCAGTAACCGGGCCGATTACGAGCAGTACTTC.

The gene calls are TRBV12-3 or TRBV12-4 and TRBJ2-1, with 7 bases aligning to TRBD2. The length of the CDR3 is 15 residues. V dropped 6 bases and J dropped 0; count of bases not matched to a gene: 5. CDR3 DNA: TGTGCCAGCAGGGGAAGCGGGGTCTCCTACAATGAGCAGTTCTTC. As protein: CASRGSGVSYNEQFF.

The chain recombines TRBV12-3 or TRBV12-4 with TRBJ2-1; TRBD2 matches 7 bases. V dropped 0 bases and J dropped 8; count of bases not matched to a gene: 10. CDR3 size: 16 residues. The CDR3 loop is CASSLAKLRGNDEQFF. In DNA form, the CDR3 reads TGTGCCAGCAGTTTAGCGAAGTTGCGGGGGAACGATGAGCAGTTCTTC.

J is TRBJ2-7 and V is TRBV20-1, with D perhaps matching TRBD2 (5 bases). Germline values: CDR1 DFQATT, CDR2 SNEGSKA (reference sequence). The CDR3 extends over 12 amino acids. V lost 1 base to trimming and J lost 7 bases, with 11 bases between them. The CDR3 region is CSARAVGGEQYF. The CDR3 DNA is TGCAGTGCTAGAGCGGTGGGCGGGGAGCAGTACTTC.

The gene calls are TRBV6-6 and TRBJ2-1, with D possibly being TRBD2 (6 bases). The germline V gene has CDR1 MNHNY and CDR2 SVGAGI (reference sequence). Trimming removed 8 bases from V and 9 bases from J, with 11 bases in between. The CDR3 is 11 amino acids. CDR3 sequence (DNA): TGTGCCAGCTCAACCGGGGGTGAGCAGTTCTTC. Amino acid sequence: CASSTGGEQFF.

The sample holds a few counts of this clonotype. J is TRBJ2-4 and V is TRBV5-1, with D perhaps TRBD1 (5 bases). Germline CDR1 reads SGHRS; CDR2 reads YFSETQ. This CDR3 has 16 residues. Trimming took off 3 bases at V and 1 base at J, with 14 bases between the two ends. This chain's CDR3 is CASSSEGVKAKNIQYF. The DNA of the CDR3 is TGCGCCAGCAGCTCCGAAGGGGTGAAGGCCAAAAACATTCAGTACTTC.

This clonotype occurred a few times. The V gene is TRBV2, the J gene TRBJ1-2; D is unresolved. V lost 2 bases to trimming and J lost 4 bases, with 23 bases between them. Per germline, CDR1 SNHLY and CDR2 FYNNEI. The CDR3 spans 18 residues. CDR3 in DNA: TGTGCCAGCAGTGAATTTGCACTCACTAATCGGGCAAGCTATGGCTACACCTTC. It is translated as CASSEFALTNRASYGYTF. Using reference TRBV2 and TRBJ1-2 for the parts outside the CDR3, the full variable domain is EPEVTQTPSHQVTQMGQEVILRCVPISNHLYFYWYRQILGQKVEFLVSFYNNEISEKSEIFDDQFSVERPDGSNFTLKIRSTKLEDSAMYFCASSEFALTNRASYGYTFGSGTRLTVV.

This chain joins TRBV5-5 and TRBJ2-5; 9 nucleotides align to TRBD1. Germline CDR1 is SGHKS and CDR2 is YYEKEE (reference sequence). This CDR3 is built from 16 residues. V trimming: 0 bases; J trimming: 2 bases; junction bases outside the gene matches: 5. CDR3 sequence: CASSLELDRGQETQYF. DNA for the CDR3: TGTGCCAGCAGCTTGGAGCTGGACAGGGGACAAGAGACCCAGTACTTC.

V usage is TRBV6-6 and J usage is TRBJ2-5; a weak D match, TRBD2 (5 bases). TRBJ2-7 explains the end of the DNA better; the J call may be wrong. Looked up from germline, CDR1 is MNHNY and CDR2 is SVGAGI (reference sequence). The CDR3 contains 14 residues. CDR3 amino acids: CASSDSKSGYEQYF. The CDR3 DNA follows: TGTGCCAGCAGTGATTCCAAATCGGGATACGAGCAGTACTTC.

V usage is TRBV7-9 and J usage is TRBJ2-3; 7 bases line up with TRBD2. V shed 3 bases and J 13 bases; nucleotides not matched to a gene: 19. The CDR3 has 16 residues. Per the germline V gene, CDR1 is SEHNR and CDR2 is FQNEAQ (reference sequence). CDR3 nucleotide sequence: TGTGCCAGCAGCTTGGCCTCGGTGACTAGCCTTAAGGGCAAGTATTTT. Protein sequence: CASSLASVTSLKGKYF.

V is TRBV4-1 and J is TRBJ2-5, with 15 bases identical to TRBD2. J gave up 2 bases and V 0 bases, and 4 bases lay outside the gene matches. The germline CDR1 and CDR2 sequences are MGHRA and YSYEKL. The CDR3 length is 18 residues. For the CDR3, the DNA is TGCGCCAGCAGCCAAGATGGGACTAGCGGGGGGCCTCAAGAGACCCAGTACTTC. Translated, it gives CASSQDGTSGGPQETQYF.

The V and J genes are TRBV20-1 and TRBJ2-7; TRBD2 aligns across 8 bases. V was clipped by 0 bases and J by 0 bases; unmatched bases: 7. The CDR3 totals 16 residues. Germline lookup yields CDR1 DFQATT and CDR2 SNEGSKA (reference sequence). The CDR3 DNA reads as TGCAGTGCTAGAGATCGGGAGCGGGAGAGCTCCTACGAGCAGTACTTC. Translation gives CSARDRERESSYEQYF.

This clonotype was detected a few times. The gene calls are TRBV7-6 and TRBJ2-1; tentatively, D is TRBD1 (5 bases). Germline V CDR1 and CDR2: SGHVS, FNYEAQ. The CDR3 extends over 15 amino acids. V was cut by 5 bases and J by 0 bases, with 11 bases left in between. The CDR3 region has the DNA TGTGCCAGCAGCCCAGACAGCAGCTCCTACAATGAGCAGTTCTTC. Its protein is CASSPDSSSYNEQFF.

The chain combines TRBV18 with TRBJ2-1; 8 bases map to TRBD1. Germline assignment: CDR1 KGHSH and CDR2 LQKENI. The CDR3 sequence is 15 residues long. Germline trimming cut 3 bases from V and 5 bases from J; bases unmatched to any gene: 6. As DNA, the CDR3 is TGTGCCAGCTCACCCTGGACAGGGTTGGACAATGAGCAGTTCTTC. It codes for CASSPWTGLDNEQFF.

The rearrangement uses TRBV12-3 or TRBV12-4 and TRBJ2-7, with D possibly TRBD2 on 6 matching bases. Trimming removed 6 bases from V and 2 bases from J, with 17 bases in between. The CDR3 contains 15 residues. CDR3 in amino acids: CASSEEGRSPYEQYF. DNA of the CDR3: TGTGCCAGCAGCGAAGAGGGGAGGAGCCCCTACGAGCAGTACTTC.

This clonotype was detected only a few times. The chain couples TRBV29-1 to TRBJ2-1; 11 nucleotides match TRBD1. V lost 6 bases and J lost 4; bases outside the gene matches: 5. Germline CDR1 SQVTM, CDR2 ANQGSEA. The CDR3 is made up of 14 amino acids. CDR3 sequence reads: CSVGTGGNYNEQFF. DNA for the CDR3: TGCAGCGTAGGGACAGGGGGGAATTACAATGAGCAGTTCTTC.

This clonotype was observed a handful of times. In nucleotides, the CDR3 is TGTGCCAGCAGTTTTGCCGGGACAGTGGCCTCCTACGAGCAGTACTTC. Protein product: CASSFAGTVASYEQYF. The chain uses TRBV7-9 and TRBJ2-7, with 7 positions matching TRBD1. Germline assignment: CDR1 SEHNR and CDR2 FQNEAQ (reference sequence). The CDR3 is 16 amino acids. V was pared by 6 bases and J by 0 bases, with 11 bases of the junction left unmatched.

The count of this clonotype is one. The J gene is TRBJ2-1, the V gene TRBV18, with D hard to call. There are 16 residues in the CDR3. Per germline, CDR1 KGHSH and CDR2 LQKENI. Trimming left V 0 bases short and J 3 bases short, with 12 bases between. In DNA, the CDR3 is TGTGCCAGCTCACCACCGATTGGCGGAGACTACAATGAGCAGTTCTTC. Its protein product is CASSPPIGGDYNEQFF.

The rearrangement links TRBV11-2 to TRBJ1-2, with D possibly matching TRBD1 (6 bases). The CDR3 covers 15 residues. Deletions cut 5 bases from V and 6 bases from J, with 19 bases between. CDR1 is SGHAT and CDR2 is FQNNGV in the germline V gene. CDR3 in DNA: TGTGCCAGCAGCCCCCCCGAGGGGGGGGTCGATGGCTACACCTTC. This codes for CASSPPEGGVDGYTF.

V gene TRBV29-1 combines with J gene TRBJ1-5, with D maybe TRBD1 (6 bases). V lost 4 bases to trimming and J lost 1 base, with 8 bases between them. The CDR3 extends over 13 amino acids. Germline assignment: CDR1 SQVTM and CDR2 ANQGSEA. For the CDR3, the DNA is TGCAGCGTTGCAGGGGCGAGCAATCAGCCCCAGCATTTT. As protein: CSVAGASNQPQHF.

This clonotype was detected only a few times. This chain connects TRBV20-1 to TRBJ2-3; the match to TRBD2 covers 7 bases. The V gene end was trimmed by 6 bases and the J gene end by 0 bases; junction bases not matched to a gene: 12. This CDR3 contains 16 residues. CDR1 and CDR2 from the germline V gene are DFQATT and SNEGSKA (reference sequence). Here the CDR3 DNA reads TGCAGTGCGAACTACCAGCGGGGACCCAGCACAGATACGCAGTATTTT. Its protein is CSANYQRGPSTDTQYF.